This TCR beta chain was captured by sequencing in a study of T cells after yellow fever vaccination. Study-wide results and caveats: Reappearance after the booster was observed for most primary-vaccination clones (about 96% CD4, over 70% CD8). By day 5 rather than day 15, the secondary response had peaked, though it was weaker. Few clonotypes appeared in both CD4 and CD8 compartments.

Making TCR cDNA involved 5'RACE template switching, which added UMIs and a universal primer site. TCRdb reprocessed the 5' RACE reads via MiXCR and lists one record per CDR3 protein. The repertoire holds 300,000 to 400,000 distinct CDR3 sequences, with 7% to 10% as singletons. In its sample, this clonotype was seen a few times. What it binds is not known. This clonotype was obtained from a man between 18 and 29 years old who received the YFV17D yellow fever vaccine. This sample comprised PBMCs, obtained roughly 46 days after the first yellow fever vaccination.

The CDR3 protein is CASSLAGSGASTDTQYF. DNA of the CDR3: TGCGCCAGCAGCTTGGCCGGCAGCGGGGCGAGCACAGATACGCAGTATTTT. The chain joins TRBV5-1 to TRBJ2-3; 7 bases align to TRBD2. Germline V gives CDR1 SGHRS, CDR2 YFSETQ. After removal of 0 bases from V and 0 bases from J, the junction contained 7 bases not matched to a gene. The CDR3 extends over 17 amino acids.